This TCR beta chain was profiled in a study of neoadjuvant anti-PD-1 for oral cavity cancer. Overall study: Most patients had three to four biweekly doses of 3 mg/kg nivolumab before resection. Non-progressing patients received a fourth nivolumab dose near day 43, then surgery on days 50-56.

Profiling relied on immunoSEQ multiplex PCR, and the TCRdb table lists in-frame clones only, not all of them. The repertoire has tens of thousands of clones, around 40% of them found once; the top ten carry about a sixth. The time point was: after neoadjuvant nivolumab, at surgical resection. Patients were newly diagnosed with stage II-IVA oral cavity squamous cell carcinoma without prior systemic or radiation treatment. The sequences come from tumor tissue, collected after nivolumab (anti-PD-1) treatment. The TCR originated in a person aged 40 to 85 with oral cavity squamous cell carcinoma.

CDR3 sequence reads: CAWSPGQGLKQHF. The CDR3 nucleotides are TGTGCCTGGAGCCCGGGACAGGGTCTCAAACAGCATTTT. The chain links TRBV30 to TRBJ1-5; 9 nucleotides align to TRBD1. Trimming took 3 bases from V and 13 from J; bases not matched to a gene: 10. The CDR3 totals 13 residues. Germline-derived CDR1 and CDR2 are GTSNPN and SVGIG (reference sequence).